These T cell receptor beta chains were read from a single sample in a study of CD8 T cells in ankylosing spondylitis. A single record per CDR3 protein comes from TCRdb applying MiXCR to the 5' RACE reads. Here the sample spans fewer than 650,000 distinct CDR3 sequences, about 13% being singletons. The source material was blood, either unsorted or a sorted T cell fraction (not recorded which). Source of these receptors: a male donor with ankylosing spondylitis. Both conserved end residues are part of each CDR3. Each record gives: J gene, V gene, CDR3 protein.

J: TRBJ2-1; V: TRBV7-9; CDR3: CASSPDRYHNEQFF
J: TRBJ2-2; V: TRBV4-2; CDR3: CASSQDVAGEYTGELFF
J: TRBJ2-1; V: TRBV7-9; CDR3: CASSFFRLSYNEQFF
J: TRBJ2-7; V: TRBV7-9; CDR3: CASRDTYEQYF
J: TRBJ2-1; V: TRBV6-2/TRBV6-3; CDR3: CASSSLLRWDEQFF
J: TRBJ2-2; V: TRBV14; CDR3: CASSQAFGTGELFF
J: TRBJ2-7; V: TRBV19; CDR3: CASSIKIVEGYEQYF
J: TRBJ1-5; V: TRBV12-3/TRBV12-4; CDR3: CASSSQRAANQPQHF
J: TRBJ1-5; V: TRBV7-2; CDR3: CASSLVGTGVNQPQHF
J: TRBJ2-3; V: TRBV5-1; CDR3: CASSLVGHRTDTQYF
J: TRBJ2-2; V: TRBV12-3/TRBV12-4; CDR3: CASRLSGTPTGELFF
J: TRBJ2-1; V: TRBV7-6; CDR3: CASSLSSGRAYNEQFF
J: TRBJ2-3; V: TRBV20-1; CDR3: CSASLLAGNTDTQYF
J: TRBJ2-3; V: TRBV6-2/TRBV6-3; CDR3: CASSYSRLAGLGTDTQYF
J: TRBJ1-3; V: TRBV29-1; CDR3: CSVGYRRSGNTIYF
J: TRBJ2-5; V: TRBV10-3; CDR3: CAISDGTSGKETQYF
J: TRBJ1-3; V: TRBV15; CDR3: CATSRGSGPGGNTIYF
J: TRBJ2-3; V: TRBV5-1; CDR3: CASSPGTDERDTQYF
J: TRBJ2-5; V: TRBV3-1; CDR3: CASSRGTGGEKTQYF
J: TRBJ1-6; V: TRBV5-1; CDR3: CASSHTDEFGNSPLHF
J: TRBJ2-4; V: TRBV7-9; CDR3: CASSKQGGGKNIQYF
J: TRBJ2-1; V: TRBV7-9; CDR3: CASSSSLAGGPHNEQFF
J: TRBJ2-3; V: TRBV11-2; CDR3: CASSFRAFTPSTDTQYF
J: TRBJ2-1; V: TRBV10-1; CDR3: CASSESNGYEQFF
J: TRBJ2-7; V: TRBV10-2; CDR3: CASQREGGDEQYF
J: TRBJ1-4; V: TRBV10-3; CDR3: CAISEGKEKLFF
J: TRBJ2-1; V: TRBV12-3/TRBV12-4; CDR3: CASSLGRVYNEQFF
J: TRBJ2-1; V: TRBV9; CDR3: CASSPGGRDEQFF
J: TRBJ1-5; V: TRBV6-1; CDR3: CASSEWGVHQPQHF
J: TRBJ2-1; V: TRBV5-6; CDR3: CASSSEGQSYNEQFF
J: TRBJ2-1; V: TRBV5-1; CDR3: CASSPQGSGYNEQFF
J: TRBJ2-1; V: TRBV5-1; CDR3: CASSSKTQYNEQFF
J: TRBJ2-3; V: TRBV5-1; CDR3: CASSFRASGTTDTQYF
J: TRBJ2-1; V: TRBV6-4; CDR3: CASRNTDRGQGEQFF
J: TRBJ2-7; V: TRBV25-1; CDR3: CASSFRGGPTYEQYF
J: TRBJ1-5; V: TRBV7-2; CDR3: CASSLIRNSYQPQHF
J: TRBJ2-3; V: TRBV7-9; CDR3: CASSWVGDTQYF
J: TRBJ2-7; V: TRBV5-1; CDR3: CASRWAGAGHEQYF
J: TRBJ1-4; V: TRBV15; CDR3: CATSSSPRGVDEKLFF
J: TRBJ2-2; V: TRBV12-3/TRBV12-4; CDR3: CASSDIVGQGNTGELFF
J: TRBJ2-1; V: TRBV12-3/TRBV12-4; CDR3: CASSLGAGPSYNEQFF